Listed below are T cell receptor beta chains from one sample, sequenced in a study of blood T cell repertoires in COVID-19. TCRdb's table, derived via immunoSEQ multiplex PCR, lists solely in-frame clones and lacks some. The sample lists about 260,000 clones; around four fifths were seen once. Source material: peripheral blood. The source of these receptors is a woman in her 50s who had recovered from COVID-19. Both conserved end residues are part of each CDR3. The order of the fields is V gene, D gene, clone size, J gene, CDR3 protein, CDR3 DNA. The D gene is left open where the match is weak. Clone size, where shown, is once, few, many, or a class for clones that have expanded.

v_call: TRBV6-5
d_call: NA
clone_size: NA
j_call: TRBJ1-2
cdr3_aa: CASRSPGVDYGYTF
cdr3_nt: TGTGCCAGCCGATCCCCAGGGGTAGACTATGGCTACACCTTC

v_call: TRBV9
d_call: TRBD2
clone_size: NA
j_call: TRBJ2-1
cdr3_aa: CASSVIAGDNEQFF
cdr3_nt: TGTGCCAGCAGCGTAATAGCGGGGGACAATGAGCAGTTCTTC

v_call: TRBV19
d_call: TRBD1
clone_size: NA
j_call: TRBJ1-3
cdr3_aa: CASRGDRETGNTIYF
cdr3_nt: TGTGCCAGTAGGGGGGACAGGGAGACTGGAAACACCATATATTTT

v_call: TRBV7-3
d_call: NA
clone_size: few
j_call: TRBJ1-1
cdr3_aa: CASSLKEADTEAFF
cdr3_nt: TGTGCCAGCAGCTTAAAAGAGGCGGACACTGAAGCTTTCTTT

v_call: TRBV7-2
d_call: NA
clone_size: few
j_call: TRBJ2-4
cdr3_aa: CASSLRRGGNIQYF
cdr3_nt: TGTGCCAGCAGCTTGAGGCGGGGCGGAAACATTCAGTACTTC

v_call: TRBV7-3
d_call: NA
clone_size: once
j_call: TRBJ2-1
cdr3_aa: CASMRSGSPYNEQFF
cdr3_nt: TGTGCCAGCATGCGCAGCGGTTCCCCCTACAATGAGCAGTTCTTC

v_call: TRBV7-9
d_call: NA
clone_size: NA
j_call: TRBJ1-5
cdr3_aa: CASRPSSREGNQPQHF
cdr3_nt: TGTGCCAGCAGACCCTCTTCGAGGGAAGGCAATCAGCCCCAGCATTTT

v_call: TRBV19
d_call: TRBD1
clone_size: few
j_call: TRBJ1-5
cdr3_aa: CASEDRGGQPQHF
cdr3_nt: TGTGCCAGTGAGGACAGGGGCGGCCAGCCCCAGCATTTT

v_call: TRBV2
d_call: NA
clone_size: NA
j_call: TRBJ1-5
cdr3_aa: CASSLRVVYSNQPQHF
cdr3_nt: TGTGCCAGCAGTCTCCGGGTTGTTTATAGCAATCAGCCCCAGCATTTT

v_call: TRBV4-2
d_call: TRBD2
clone_size: NA
j_call: TRBJ2-1
cdr3_aa: CASSQGTSGRGDEQFF
cdr3_nt: TGTGCCAGCAGCCAGGGGACTAGCGGGAGGGGCGATGAGCAGTTCTTC

v_call: TRBV18
d_call: TRBD1
clone_size: NA
j_call: TRBJ1-3
cdr3_aa: CASSPGQGASSGNTIYF
cdr3_nt: TGTGCCAGCTCACCGGGGCAGGGGGCCAGCTCTGGAAACACCATATATTTT

v_call: TRBV5-4
d_call: NA
clone_size: NA
j_call: TRBJ1-2
cdr3_aa: CASSSGWGGSGYTF
cdr3_nt: TGTGCCAGCAGCTCGGGCTGGGGGGGCTCTGGCTACACCTTC

v_call: TRBV3-1/TRBV3-2
d_call: TRBD1
clone_size: NA
j_call: TRBJ1-1
cdr3_aa: CASSQEYRGAPEAFF
cdr3_nt: TGTGCCAGCAGCCAAGAATACAGGGGAGCCCCTGAAGCTTTCTTT

v_call: TRBV19
d_call: NA
clone_size: NA
j_call: TRBJ1-4
cdr3_aa: CASSMADWTNEKLFF
cdr3_nt: TGTGCCAGTAGTATGGCAGATTGGACTAATGAAAAACTGTTTTTT

v_call: TRBV4-3
d_call: TRBD2
clone_size: NA
j_call: TRBJ2-2
cdr3_aa: CASSQDGRVGGELFF
cdr3_nt: TGCGCCAGCAGCCAAGACGGGAGGGTCGGCGGGGAGCTGTTTTTT

v_call: TRBV3-1/TRBV3-2
d_call: NA
clone_size: NA
j_call: TRBJ2-1
cdr3_aa: CASSQVSSNEQFF
cdr3_nt: TGTGCCAGCAGCCAAGTTAGCAGCAATGAGCAGTTCTTC

v_call: TRBV11-1
d_call: NA
clone_size: NA
j_call: TRBJ2-1
cdr3_aa: CASSSETSYNEQFF
cdr3_nt: TGTGCCAGCAGCTCCGAAACAAGTTACAATGAGCAGTTCTTC

v_call: TRBV7-9
d_call: TRBD2
clone_size: NA
j_call: TRBJ2-1
cdr3_aa: CASSFLTSGRFNEQFF
cdr3_nt: TGTGCCAGCAGCTTCCTCACTAGCGGGAGGTTCAATGAGCAGTTCTTC

v_call: TRBV29-1
d_call: NA
clone_size: NA
j_call: TRBJ2-1
cdr3_aa: CSVGRGGNEQFF
cdr3_nt: TGCAGCGTTGGGAGGGGCGGCAATGAGCAGTTCTTC

v_call: TRBV3-1/TRBV3-2
d_call: NA
clone_size: once
j_call: TRBJ1-5
cdr3_aa: CASSHGVKAVQPQHF
cdr3_nt: TGTGCCAGCAGCCATGGAGTAAAGGCAGTTCAGCCCCAGCATTTT

v_call: TRBV11-1
d_call: NA
clone_size: NA
j_call: TRBJ1-2
cdr3_aa: CASSFGPANYGYTF
cdr3_nt: TGTGCCAGCAGCTTCGGTCCGGCTAACTATGGCTACACCTTC

v_call: TRBV27
d_call: TRBD2
clone_size: NA
j_call: TRBJ2-5
cdr3_aa: CASRGLQETQYF
cdr3_nt: TGTGCCAGCAGGGGACTACAAGAGACCCAGTACTTC